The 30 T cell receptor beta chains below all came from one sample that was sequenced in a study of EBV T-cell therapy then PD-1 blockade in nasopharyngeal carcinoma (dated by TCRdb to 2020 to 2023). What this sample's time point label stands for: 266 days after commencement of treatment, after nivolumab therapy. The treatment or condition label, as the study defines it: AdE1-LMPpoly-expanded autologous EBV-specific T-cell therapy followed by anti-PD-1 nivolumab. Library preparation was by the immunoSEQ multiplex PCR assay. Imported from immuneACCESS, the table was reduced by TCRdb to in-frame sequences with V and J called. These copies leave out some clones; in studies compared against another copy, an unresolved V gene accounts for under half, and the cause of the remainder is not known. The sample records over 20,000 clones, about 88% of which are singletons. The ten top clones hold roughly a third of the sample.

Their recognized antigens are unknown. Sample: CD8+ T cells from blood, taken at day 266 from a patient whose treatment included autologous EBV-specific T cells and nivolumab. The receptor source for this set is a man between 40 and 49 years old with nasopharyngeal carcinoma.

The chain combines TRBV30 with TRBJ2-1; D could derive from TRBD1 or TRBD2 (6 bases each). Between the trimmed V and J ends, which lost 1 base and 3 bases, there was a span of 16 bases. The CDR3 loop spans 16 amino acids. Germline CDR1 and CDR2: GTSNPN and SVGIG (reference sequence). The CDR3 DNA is TGTGCCTGGAGTGACCGTAAAGGGGGGTTCTACAATGAGCAGTTCTTC. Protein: CAWSDRKGGFYNEQFF.

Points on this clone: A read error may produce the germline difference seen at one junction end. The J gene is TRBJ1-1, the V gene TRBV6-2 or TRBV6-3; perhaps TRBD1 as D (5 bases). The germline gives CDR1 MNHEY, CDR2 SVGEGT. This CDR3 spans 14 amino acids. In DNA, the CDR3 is TGTGTCAGCAGTTACTCGATCCGGGGCCCTGAAGCTTTCTTT. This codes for CVSSYSIRGPEAFF.

The CDR3 sequence is CASSLSRGGYGYTF. The CDR3 nucleotides are TGTGCCAGCAGTTTATCGCGGGGAGGCTATGGCTACACCTTC. The chain couples TRBV27 to TRBJ1-2; D is unclear. In germline, CDR1 is MNHEY, CDR2 SMNVEV (reference sequence). V lost 0 bases and J lost 4, with 9 bases in between. CDR3 length: 14 residues.

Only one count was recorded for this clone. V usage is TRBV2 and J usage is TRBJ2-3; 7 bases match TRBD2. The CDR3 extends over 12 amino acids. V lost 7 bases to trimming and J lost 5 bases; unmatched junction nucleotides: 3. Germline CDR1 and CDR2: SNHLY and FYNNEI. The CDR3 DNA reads TGTGCCAGCATACGGGGGGTAGATACGCAGTATTTT. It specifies CASIRGVDTQYF.

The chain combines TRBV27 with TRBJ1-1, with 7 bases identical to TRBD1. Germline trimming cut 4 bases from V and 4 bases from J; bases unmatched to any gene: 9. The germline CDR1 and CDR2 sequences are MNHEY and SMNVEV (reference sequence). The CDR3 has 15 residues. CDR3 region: CASSSRSTGSTEAFF. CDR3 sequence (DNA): TGTGCCAGCAGTTCGCGATCGACAGGGAGCACTGAAGCTTTCTTT.

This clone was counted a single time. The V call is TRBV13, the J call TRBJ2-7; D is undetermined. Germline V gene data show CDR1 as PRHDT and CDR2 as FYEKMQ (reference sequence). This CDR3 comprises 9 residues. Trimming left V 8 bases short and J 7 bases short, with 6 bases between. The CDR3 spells CASGQEQYF. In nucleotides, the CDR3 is TGTGCCAGCGGTCAAGAGCAGTACTTC.

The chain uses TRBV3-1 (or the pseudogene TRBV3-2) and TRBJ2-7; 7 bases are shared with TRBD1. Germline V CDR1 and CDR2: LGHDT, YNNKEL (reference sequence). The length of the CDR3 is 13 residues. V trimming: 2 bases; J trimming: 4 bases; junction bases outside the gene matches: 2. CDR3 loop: CASSQMTGYEQYF. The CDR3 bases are TGTGCCAGCAGCCAAATGACAGGGTACGAGCAGTACTTC.

CDR3 sequence: CASSFWGLADTQYF. CDR3 bases: TGTGCCAGCAGTTTTTGGGGGCTCGCAGATACGCAGTATTTT. V usage is TRBV27 and J usage is TRBJ2-3; D perhaps matches TRBD1 (6 bases). V was shortened by 3 bases and J by 4 bases, with 11 bases between the two germline ends. CDR1 is MNHEY and CDR2 is SMNVEV in the germline V gene (reference sequence). The CDR3 contains 14 residues.

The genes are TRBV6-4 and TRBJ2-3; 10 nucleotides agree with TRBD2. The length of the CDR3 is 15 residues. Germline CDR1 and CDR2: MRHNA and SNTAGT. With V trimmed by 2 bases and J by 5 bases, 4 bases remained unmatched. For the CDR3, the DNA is TGTGCCAGCAGTGACGGAGCGGGGGGGTTAGATACGCAGTATTTT. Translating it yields CASSDGAGGLDTQYF.

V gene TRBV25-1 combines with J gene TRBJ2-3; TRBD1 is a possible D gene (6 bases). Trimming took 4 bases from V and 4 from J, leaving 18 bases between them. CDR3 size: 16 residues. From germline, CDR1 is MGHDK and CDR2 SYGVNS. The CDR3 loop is CASSGLGGRNADTQYF. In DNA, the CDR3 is TGTGCCAGCAGTGGACTTGGGGGCCGAAACGCAGATACGCAGTATTTT.

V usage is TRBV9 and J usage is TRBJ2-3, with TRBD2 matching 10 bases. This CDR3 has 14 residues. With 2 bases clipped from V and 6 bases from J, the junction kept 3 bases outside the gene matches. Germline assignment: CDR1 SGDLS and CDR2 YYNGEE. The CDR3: CASSVSGGLDTQYF. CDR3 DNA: TGTGCCAGCAGCGTTAGCGGGGGGCTTGATACGCAGTATTTT.

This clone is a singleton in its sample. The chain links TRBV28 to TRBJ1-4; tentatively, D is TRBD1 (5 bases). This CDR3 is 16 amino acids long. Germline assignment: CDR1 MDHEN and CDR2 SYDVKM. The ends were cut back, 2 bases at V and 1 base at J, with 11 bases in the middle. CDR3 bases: TGTGCCAGCAGTTTAGCAGGGCTAGGAACTAATGAAAAACTGTTTTTT. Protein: CASSLAGLGTNEKLFF.

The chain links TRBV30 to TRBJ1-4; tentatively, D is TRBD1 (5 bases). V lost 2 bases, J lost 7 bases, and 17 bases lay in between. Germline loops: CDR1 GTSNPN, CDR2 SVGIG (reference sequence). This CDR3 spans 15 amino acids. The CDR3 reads CAWSNPPGIGEKLFF. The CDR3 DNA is TGTGCCTGGAGTAACCCCCCAGGGATAGGTGAAAAACTGTTTTTT.

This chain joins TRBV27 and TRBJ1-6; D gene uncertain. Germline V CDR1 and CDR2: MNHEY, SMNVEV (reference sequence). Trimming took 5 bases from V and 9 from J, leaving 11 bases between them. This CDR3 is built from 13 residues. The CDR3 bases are TGTGCCAGCAGTCCCTTGGTTGGTTCACCCCTCCACTTT. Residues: CASSPLVGSPLHF.

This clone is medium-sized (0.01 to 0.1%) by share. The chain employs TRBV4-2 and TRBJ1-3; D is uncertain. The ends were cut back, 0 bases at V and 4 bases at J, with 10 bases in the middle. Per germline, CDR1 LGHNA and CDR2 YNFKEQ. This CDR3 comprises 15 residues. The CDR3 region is CASSQDPGAGNTIYF. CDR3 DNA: TGTGCCAGCAGCCAAGATCCGGGAGCGGGAAACACCATATATTTT.

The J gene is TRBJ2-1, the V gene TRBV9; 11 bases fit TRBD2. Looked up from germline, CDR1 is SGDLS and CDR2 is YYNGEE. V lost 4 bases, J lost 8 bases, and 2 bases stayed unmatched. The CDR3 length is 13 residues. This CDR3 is CASSLAGGYEQFF. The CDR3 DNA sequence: TGTGCCAGCAGCCTAGCGGGGGGATATGAGCAGTTCTTC.

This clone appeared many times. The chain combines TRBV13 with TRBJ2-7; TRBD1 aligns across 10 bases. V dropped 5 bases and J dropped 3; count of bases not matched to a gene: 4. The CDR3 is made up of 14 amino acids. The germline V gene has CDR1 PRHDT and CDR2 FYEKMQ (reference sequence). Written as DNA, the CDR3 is TGTGCCAGCAGCGCCAGGACAGGGGGCTACGAGCAGTACTTC. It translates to CASSARTGGYEQYF.

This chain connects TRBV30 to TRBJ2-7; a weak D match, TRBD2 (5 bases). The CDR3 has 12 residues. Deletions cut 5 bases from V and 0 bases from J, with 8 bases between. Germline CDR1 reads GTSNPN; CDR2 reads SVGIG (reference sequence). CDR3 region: CAWEEASYEQYF. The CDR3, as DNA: TGTGCCTGGGAGGAGGCCTCCTACGAGCAGTACTTC.

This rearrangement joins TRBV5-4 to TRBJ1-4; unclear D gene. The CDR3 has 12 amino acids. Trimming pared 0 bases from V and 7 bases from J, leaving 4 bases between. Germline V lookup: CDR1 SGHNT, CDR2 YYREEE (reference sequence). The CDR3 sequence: CASSLGGEKLFF. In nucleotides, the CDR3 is TGTGCCAGCAGCTTGGGGGGTGAAAAACTGTTTTTT. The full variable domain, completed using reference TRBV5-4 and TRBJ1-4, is ETGVTQSPTHLIKTRGQQVTLRCSSQSGHNTVSWYQQALGQGPQFIFQYYREEENGRGNFPPRFSGLQFPNYSSELNVNALELDDSALYLCASSLGGEKLFFGSGTQLSVL.

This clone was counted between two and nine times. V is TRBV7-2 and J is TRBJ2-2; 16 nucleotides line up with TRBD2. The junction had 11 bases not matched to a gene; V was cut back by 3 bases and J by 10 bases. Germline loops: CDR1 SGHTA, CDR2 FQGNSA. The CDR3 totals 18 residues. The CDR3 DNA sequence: TGTGCCAGCAGCTTCATCCCCGGGACTAGCGGGGGGGGATTGGAGCTGTTTTTT. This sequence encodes CASSFIPGTSGGGLELFF.

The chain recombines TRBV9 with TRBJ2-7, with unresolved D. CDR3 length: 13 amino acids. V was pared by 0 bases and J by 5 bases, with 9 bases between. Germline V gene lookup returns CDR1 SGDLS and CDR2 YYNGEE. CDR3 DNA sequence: TGTGCCAGCAGCGTAGGCGTGGGGAACGAGCAGTACTTC. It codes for CASSVGVGNEQYF.

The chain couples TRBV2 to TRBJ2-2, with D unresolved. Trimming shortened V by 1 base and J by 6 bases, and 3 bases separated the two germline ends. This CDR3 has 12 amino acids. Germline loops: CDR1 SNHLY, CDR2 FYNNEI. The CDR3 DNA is TGTGCCAGCAGTGAAGGGGCCGGGGAGCTGTTTTTT. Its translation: CASSEGAGELFF.

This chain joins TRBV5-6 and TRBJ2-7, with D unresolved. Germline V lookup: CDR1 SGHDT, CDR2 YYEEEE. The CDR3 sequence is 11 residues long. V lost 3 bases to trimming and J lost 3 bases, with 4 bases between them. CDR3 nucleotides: TGTGCCAGCAGCTCCCTCTACGAGCAGTACTTC. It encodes CASSSLYEQYF.

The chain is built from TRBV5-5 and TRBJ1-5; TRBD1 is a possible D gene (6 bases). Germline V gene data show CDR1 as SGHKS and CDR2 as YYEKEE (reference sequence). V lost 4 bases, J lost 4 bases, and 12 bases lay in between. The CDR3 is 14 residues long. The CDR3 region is CASSPRTDNQPQHF. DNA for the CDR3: TGTGCCAGCAGCCCAAGGACAGATAATCAGCCCCAGCATTTT.

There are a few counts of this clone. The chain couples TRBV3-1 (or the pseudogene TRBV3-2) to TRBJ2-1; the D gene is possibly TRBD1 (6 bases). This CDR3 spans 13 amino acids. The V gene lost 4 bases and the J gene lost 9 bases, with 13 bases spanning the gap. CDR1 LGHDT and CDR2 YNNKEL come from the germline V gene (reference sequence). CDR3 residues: CASSPNRVPEQFF. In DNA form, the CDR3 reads TGTGCCAGCAGCCCGAACAGGGTTCCTGAGCAGTTCTTC.

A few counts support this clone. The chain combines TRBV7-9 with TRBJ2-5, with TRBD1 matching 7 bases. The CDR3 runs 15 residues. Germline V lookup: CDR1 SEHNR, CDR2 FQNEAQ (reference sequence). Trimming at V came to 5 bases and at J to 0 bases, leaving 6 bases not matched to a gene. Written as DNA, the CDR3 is TGTGCCAGCAGCGGCCCGACAGGGTACCAAGAGACCCAGTACTTC. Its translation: CASSGPTGYQETQYF.

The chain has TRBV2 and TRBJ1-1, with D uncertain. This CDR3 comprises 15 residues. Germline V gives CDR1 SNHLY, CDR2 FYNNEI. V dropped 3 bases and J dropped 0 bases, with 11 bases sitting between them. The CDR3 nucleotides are TGTGCCAGCAGTGATAGGCAGATCATGAACACTGAAGCTTTCTTT. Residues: CASSDRQIMNTEAFF. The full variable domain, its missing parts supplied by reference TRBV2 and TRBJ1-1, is EPEVTQTPSHQVTQMGQEVILRCVPISNHLYFYWYRQILGQKVEFLVSFYNNEISEKSEIFDDQFSVERPDGSNFTLKIRSTKLEDSAMYFCASSDRQIMNTEAFFGQGTRLTVV.

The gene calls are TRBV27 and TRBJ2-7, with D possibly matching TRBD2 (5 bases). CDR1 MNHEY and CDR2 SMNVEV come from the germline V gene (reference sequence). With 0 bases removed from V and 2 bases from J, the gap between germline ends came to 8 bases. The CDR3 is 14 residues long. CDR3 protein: CASSLSWGAYEQYF. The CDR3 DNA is TGTGCCAGCAGTTTATCTTGGGGAGCCTACGAGCAGTACTTC.

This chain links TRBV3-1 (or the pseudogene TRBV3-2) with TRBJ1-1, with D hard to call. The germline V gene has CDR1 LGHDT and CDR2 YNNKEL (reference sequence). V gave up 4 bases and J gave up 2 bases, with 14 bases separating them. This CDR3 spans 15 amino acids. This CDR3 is CASSRDITSNTEAFF. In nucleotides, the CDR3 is TGTGCCAGCAGCCGAGACATCACCAGTAACACTGAAGCTTTCTTT.

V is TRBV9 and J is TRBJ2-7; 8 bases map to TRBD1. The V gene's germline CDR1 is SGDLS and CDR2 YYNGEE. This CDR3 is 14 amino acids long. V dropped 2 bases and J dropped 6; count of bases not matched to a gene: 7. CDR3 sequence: CASSVGQGLSEQYF. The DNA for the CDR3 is TGTGCCAGCAGCGTTGGACAGGGATTGTCCGAGCAGTACTTC.